This T cell receptor (beta chain) was obtained from a study of blood T cell repertoires in COVID-19. Study-wide background: From T cells, B-cell-depleted T cells, or PBMCs came the material, which was cDNA or gDNA.

Data came from immunoSEQ multiplex PCR; TCRdb stores just in-frame clones and leaves some out. The data hold some 230,000 clones, with around 81% observed a single time. The CDR3 is made up of 16 amino acids. With 2 bases removed from V and 4 bases from J, the gap between germline ends came to 17 bases. Germline V gene lookup returns CDR1 MDHEN and CDR2 SYDVKM. V and J are TRBV28 and TRBJ1-1, with a weak D call TRBD1 (6 bases). The sequence came from a woman aged 55-70 years with acute or convalescent COVID-19. Sequencing input: peripheral blood. CDR3 in amino acids: CASSLHGRGGTTEAFF. CDR3 coding DNA: TGTGCCAGCAGTTTACATGGAAGGGGGGGGACCACTGAAGCTTTCTTT.